The next 5 T cell receptor beta chains were all read from a single sample in a study of blood T cell repertoires in COVID-19. Only in-frame clones appear in the TCRdb table, and some are missing; sequencing was by immunoSEQ multiplex PCR. The sample records roughly 100,000 clones, 70% to 90% being singletons. Input material: peripheral blood. The receptors here all came from a human donor in a cohort sampled during active COVID-19.

V usage is TRBV9 and J usage is TRBJ2-4, with D maybe TRBD1 (6 bases). Germline V gene data show CDR1 as SGDLS and CDR2 as YYNGEE. The CDR3 extends over 17 amino acids. The V gene lost 4 bases and the J gene lost 1 base, with 18 bases spanning the gap. CDR3 sequence reads: CASSPSWGRGAKNIQYF. As DNA, the CDR3 is TGTGCCAGCAGCCCGTCCTGGGGGCGTGGGGCCAAAAACATTCAGTACTTC.

The chain employs TRBV27 and TRBJ2-2; D gene uncertain. Germline lookup yields CDR1 MNHEY and CDR2 SMNVEV (reference sequence). Trimming pared 3 bases from V and 7 bases from J, leaving 6 bases between. The CDR3 runs 12 residues. The CDR3 nucleotides are TGTGCCAGCAGTTTGACGGGCGGGGAGCTGTTTTTT. It specifies CASSLTGGELFF.

This chain uses TRBV3-1 (or the pseudogene TRBV3-2) with TRBJ1-2; D is unclear. This CDR3 comprises 12 residues. Deletions cut 1 base from V and 8 bases from J, with 8 bases between. Germline CDR1 and CDR2: LGHDT and YNNKEL (reference sequence). The chain's CDR3 is CASSQVAGGYTF. CDR3 nucleotide sequence: TGTGCCAGCAGCCAAGTCGCGGGGGGCTACACCTTC.

CDR3 loop: CASSLAPRGNSPLHF. The CDR3, as DNA: TGTGCCAGCAGCTTAGCGCCACGCGGTAATTCACCCCTCCACTTT. The chain has TRBV7-3 and TRBJ1-6; D gene unclear. Trimming stripped 2 bases from V and 6 bases from J, with 11 bases between. Germline assignment: CDR1 SGHTA and CDR2 FQGTGA. This CDR3 region has 15 residues. The full variable domain, rest sourced from reference TRBV7-3 and TRBJ1-6, is GAGVSQTPSNKVTEKGKYVELRCDPISGHTALYWYRQSLGQGPEFLIYFQGTGAADDSGLPNDRFFAVRPEGSVSTLKIQRTERGDSAVYLCASSLAPRGNSPLHFGNGTRLTVT.

The gene calls are TRBV7-2 and TRBJ1-2; 9 bases are a match to TRBD1. The junction had 5 bases not matched to a gene; V was cut back by 4 bases and J by 2 bases. This CDR3 spans 15 amino acids. Germline loops: CDR1 SGHTA, CDR2 FQGNSA. The CDR3 bases are TGTGCCAGCAGCTCAACCGGGACAGGGAACTATGGCTACACCTTC. Its translation: CASSSTGTGNYGYTF.